The 15 T cell receptor beta chains below were found in one sample sequenced in a study of shared clonotypes between healthy human individuals. TCRdb's copy holds only in-frame clones and misses some; the assay was immunoSEQ multiplex PCR. The sample has about 470,000 clones, about four fifths seen once; the top ten hold around 14%. The source material was PBMCs. All receptors derive from a woman between 40 and 50 years old in good health. Some clones in this sample may be carry-over from other donors' samples.

The gene calls are TRBV19 and TRBJ1-5, with D possibly matching TRBD1 (5 bases). This CDR3 comprises 17 residues. V lost 0 bases, J lost 3 bases, and 15 bases lay in between. Per the germline V gene, CDR1 is LNHDA and CDR2 is SQIVND (reference sequence). The CDR3 DNA reads TGTGCCAGTAGTATAGATCACGGAGGGGTGGCCAATCAGCCCCAGCATTTT. Translation gives CASSIDHGGVANQPQHF.

For this clone: This may be a read error, as it is one base from a much larger clone. The chain employs TRBV2 and TRBJ2-5, with D unclear. The J call is in doubt because the DNA end fits TRBJ2-7 better. The CDR3 runs to 10 residues. Germline V gene sequence: CDR1 SNHLY, CDR2 FYNNEI. The CDR3 sequence: CASGDYEQYF. The CDR3 DNA is TGTGCCAGCGGGGACTACGAGCAGTACTTC.

V and J are TRBV19 and TRBJ1-3, with no clear D. The V gene lost 3 bases and the J gene lost 0 bases, with 9 bases spanning the gap. This CDR3 has 15 amino acids. Per the germline V gene, CDR1 is LNHDA and CDR2 is SQIVND (reference sequence). The CDR3: CASSIVAFSGNTIYF. The CDR3, as DNA: TGTGCCAGTAGTATCGTGGCATTCTCTGGAAACACCATATATTTT.

This clone was counted once. The chain joins TRBV13 to TRBJ2-7, with 12 bases fitting TRBD2. V dropped 5 bases and J dropped 0; count of bases not matched to a gene: 2. The CDR3 extends over 15 amino acids. Germline V lookup: CDR1 PRHDT, CDR2 FYEKMQ (reference sequence). CDR3 sequence (DNA): TGTGCCAGCAGCCGGACTAGCGGGGTCTCCTACGAGCAGTACTTC. Amino acid sequence: CASSRTSGVSYEQYF. The whole variable domain, filled in from reference TRBV13 and TRBJ2-7, reads AAGVIQSPRHLIKEKRETATLKCYPIPRHDTVYWYQQGPGQDPQFLISFYEKMQSDKGSIPDRFSAQQFSDYHSELNMSSLELGDSALYFCASSRTSGVSYEQYFGPGTRLTVT.

In regard to this clone: The same CDR3 arises from other DNA sequences in this sample as well. The rearrangement links TRBV5-4 to TRBJ1-4; D is ambiguous. Between the trimmed V and J ends, which lost 5 bases and 8 bases, there was a span of 10 bases. Germline CDR1 and CDR2: SGHNT and YYREEE (reference sequence). The CDR3 consists of 12 residues. CDR3 DNA: TGTGCCAGCAGTTTGTTGGGGGAAAAACTGTTTTTT. Amino acids: CASSLLGEKLFF.

The J gene is TRBJ1-4, the V gene TRBV19; no firm D call. Between the trimmed V and J ends, which lost 1 base and 6 bases, there was a span of 12 bases. The CDR3 sequence is 15 residues long. Germline CDR1 reads LNHDA; CDR2 reads SQIVND (reference sequence). The CDR3 loop reads CASSIVGRKDEKLFF. The DNA of the CDR3 is TGTGCCAGTAGTATAGTCGGCAGAAAAGATGAAAAACTGTTTTTT.

The CDR3 loop is CASSLRGATYEQYF. CDR3 nucleotide sequence: TGTGCCAGCAGTTTGAGGGGGGCGACCTACGAGCAGTACTTC. The chain links TRBV28 to TRBJ2-7, with D perhaps matching TRBD1 or TRBD2 (6 bases each). Trimming shortened V by 3 bases and J by 2 bases, and 11 bases separated the two germline ends. This CDR3 is 14 amino acids long. Germline CDR1 and CDR2: MDHEN and SYDVKM.

In the case of this clone: The same CDR3 is also encoded by other DNA sequences in this sample. The chain employs TRBV27 and TRBJ1-1, with no clear D. The germline V and J ends were trimmed by 2 bases and 1 base, with 11 bases remaining between them. This CDR3 region has 15 residues. CDR1 and CDR2 from the germline V gene are MNHEY and SMNVEV (reference sequence). The CDR3 nucleotides are TGTGCCAGCAGTTTAAGTATGTCGGGGAACACTGAAGCTTTCTTT. Residues: CASSLSMSGNTEAFF.

This chain uses TRBV7-9 with TRBJ2-1; D remains unclear. Germline V gene data show CDR1 as SEHNR and CDR2 as FQNEAQ (reference sequence). Between the trimmed V and J ends, which lost 7 bases and 7 bases, there was a span of 5 bases. The length of the CDR3 is 10 residues. The CDR3 nucleotides read TGTGCCAGCAACCCGAATGAGCAGTTCTTC. Encoded protein: CASNPNEQFF.

The rearrangement uses TRBV4-3 and TRBJ2-3; TRBD2 aligns across 10 bases. Germline CDR1 and CDR2: LGHNA and YSLEER. The CDR3 consists of 15 residues. The V gene end was trimmed by 9 bases and the J gene end by 1 base; junction bases not matched to a gene: 7. CDR3 sequence reads: CARHSGTSGTDTQYF. The CDR3 region has the DNA TGCGCCAGACACTCAGGGACTAGCGGCACAGATACGCAGTATTTT.

The rearrangement joins TRBV6-1 to TRBJ2-3; TRBD2 is a possible D gene (6 bases). V gave up 3 bases and J gave up 2 bases, with 12 bases separating them. CDR3 length: 15 amino acids. Germline V lookup: CDR1 MNHNS, CDR2 SASEGT. The CDR3 DNA is TGTGCCAGCAGTGAGGGGGGACTCTTCACAGATACGCAGTATTTT. It translates to CASSEGGLFTDTQYF.

This chain joins TRBV7-9 and TRBJ1-4, with D perhaps TRBD1 (6 bases). Trimming took 4 bases from V and 8 from J, leaving 20 bases between them. Germline V gene data show CDR1 as SEHNR and CDR2 as FQNEAQ (reference sequence). The CDR3 runs 16 residues. In DNA, the CDR3 is TGTGCCAGCAGCTGGGGACGGAGGGGGGTAGGAGAAAAACTGTTTTTT. This translates into CASSWGRRGVGEKLFF.

The chain recombines TRBV27 with TRBJ1-2; 11 nucleotides match TRBD1. V was pared by 5 bases and J by 7 bases, with 9 bases of the junction left unmatched. This CDR3 has 15 amino acids. Germline V gene sequence: CDR1 MNHEY, CDR2 SMNVEV (reference sequence). The CDR3: CASSPRGQGASGYTF. For the CDR3, the DNA is TGTGCCAGCAGTCCCCGAGGACAGGGGGCAAGTGGCTACACCTTC.

V and J are TRBV28 and TRBJ2-3; D not certain. Germline CDR1 is MDHEN and CDR2 is SYDVKM. The CDR3 runs to 15 residues. V was cut by 3 bases and J by 3 bases, with 13 bases left in between. CDR3 region: CASSLSPPATDTQYF. In nucleotides, the CDR3 is TGTGCCAGCAGTTTGTCCCCCCCCGCGACAGATACGCAGTATTTT. Full variable domain (outside the CDR3, taken from reference TRBV28 and TRBJ2-3): DVKVTQSSRYLVKRTGEKVFLECVQDMDHENMFWYRQDPGLGLRLIYFSYDVKMKEKGDIPEGYSVSREKKERFSLILESASTNQTSMYLCASSLSPPATDTQYFGPGTRLTVL.

A remark on this clone: With a much larger clone just one base away, this may be a read error. The chain employs TRBV5-4 and TRBJ2-1, with 7 bases lining up with TRBD1. Losses at the gene ends were 4 bases for V and 3 bases for J; bases not matched to a gene: 7. The CDR3 runs to 15 residues. Germline CDR1 reads SGHNT; CDR2 reads YYREEE (reference sequence). CDR3 sequence reads: CASSEGAGGYNEQFF. The CDR3 nucleotides are TGTGCCAGCAGCGAGGGGGCAGGGGGCTACAATGAGCAGTTCTTC.